This paragraph covers one TCR beta chain sequence. What it binds is unknown. These data are taken from a study of T cell responses to AZD1222 COVID-19 vaccine. General observations from the study: Regions 160-218 and 743-854 dominated among vaccine-associated CD4 TCRs spanning spike. White British people made up most donors, females outnumbered males, and clonal diversity was possibly underestimated.

Generated by immunoSEQ multiplex PCR, the TCRdb table keeps only in-frame clones and is missing some. This sample has about 140,000 clones, with more than 85% found just once. Germline loops: CDR1 MNHNS, CDR2 SASEGT. The CDR3 length is 16 residues. The V and J ends lost 0 bases and 4 bases, in that order; junction bases with no gene match: 7. Here the sequenced sample was peripheral blood, taken on day 0 of AZD1222 vaccination. This TCR derives from an adult in good health. The chain joins TRBV6-1 to TRBJ2-7; 9 nucleotides agree with TRBD2. The CDR3 protein is CASSEANLAGRYEQYF. CDR3 sequence (DNA): TGTGCCAGCAGTGAAGCTAATCTAGCGGGAAGATACGAGCAGTACTTC.